The rows below give T cell receptor beta chains drawn from one sample of a study of blood T cell repertoires in COVID-19. Data came from immunoSEQ multiplex PCR; TCRdb stores just in-frame clones and leaves some out. The sample contains roughly 68,000 clones, about 81% of which appear only once. The sample consisted of peripheral blood. The receptor set was obtained from a human donor in a cohort sampled during active COVID-19. Both conserved end residues are trimmed from each CDR3.

V	J	CDR3
TRBV3-1/TRBV3-2	TRBJ2-7	APEEGTPHYEQY
TRBV30	TRBJ1-2	AYGTGGSGYT
TRBV27	TRBJ2-7	ASSRLGGVGEQY
TRBV9	TRBJ2-5	ASSVEGQGLETQY
TRBV7-2	TRBJ1-3	ASSLDSSGNTIY
TRBV27	TRBJ2-3	ASSFLTGTDTQY
TRBV5-5	TRBJ1-6	ASSLIGTEDSPLH
TRBV19	TRBJ2-1	ASTREGSREQF
TRBV7-2	TRBJ1-2	ASSLQGQNGNYGYT
TRBV28	TRBJ1-3	ASSLSPGVYSGNTIY
TRBV11-2	TRBJ1-1	ASEKGGQGARAF
TRBV19	TRBJ2-1	ASSRGLEVGLLDEQF
TRBV7-6	TRBJ2-5	ASSPVSLETQY
TRBV9	TRBJ1-2	ASSVSGQGVDGYT
TRBV24-1	TRBJ2-1	ATSRGTGGWDEQF
TRBV2	TRBJ1-1	ATLRSYLNTEAF
TRBV27	TRBJ1-2	ATRDRGNYGYT
TRBV28	TRBJ1-2	ASSLAQLGYT
TRBV13	TRBJ1-1	ASSLDRGRTEAF
TRBV29-1	TRBJ2-1	SVRGRGGRYNEQF
TRBV29-1	TRBJ2-3	SVGQLSTDTQY
TRBV7-6	TRBJ2-2	ASSLSGNTGELF
TRBV4-1	TRBJ2-7	ASSFGSGSYEQY
TRBV5-4	TRBJ2-3	ASSTLVGGTDTQY
TRBV30	TRBJ1-1	AWSVEGAMATEAF
TRBV10-3	TRBJ2-1	AISQNNEQF
TRBV28	TRBJ1-5	ASGVSGNQPQH
TRBV30	TRBJ2-7	AYEDIASYEQY
TRBV18	TRBJ2-6	ASSPDRTSGANVLT
TRBV4-3	TRBJ2-7	ASSQDYFSSYEQY
TRBV5-8	TRBJ1-5	ASSFTGTGYQPQH